These T cell receptor beta chains were read from a single sample in a study of T cells in Graves' hyperthyroidism and ophthalmopathy. One entry per CDR3 protein results from TCRdb running MiXCR on the multiplex PCR reads. The table has fewer than 350,000 distinct CDR3 sequences, about a sixth seen once. Material for sequencing was blood. These receptors came from a woman in her thirties or forties with Graves' ophthalmopathy. CDR3s include the opening cysteine and the closing phenylalanine or tryptophan. A D gene is named only where the DNA matches it firmly. Some rows mark clone size as missing; the rest say once, few, many or name a class of expanded clone.

V,size,J,D,DNA,CDR3
TRBV28,NA,TRBJ2-7,NA,TGTGCCAGCAGTCGACAGAGCCCCTACGAGCAGTACTTC,CASSRQSPYEQYF
TRBV5-4,NA,TRBJ2-5,NA,TGTGCCAGCAGCCCCCCGGGGCAGGCCGCCGGGGAGACCCAGTACTTC,CASSPPGQAAGETQYF
TRBV5-1,NA,TRBJ1-1,NA,TGCGCCAGCAGAAAGGTGAACACTGAAGCTTTCTTT,CASRKVNTEAFF
TRBV14,NA,TRBJ2-7,NA,TGTGCCAGCAGCCCGTTGGGACCCATCTCCTACGAGCAGTACTTC,CASSPLGPISYEQYF
TRBV2,many,TRBJ2-2,NA,TGTGCCAGCAGTGAATTTTCCATGAGCGCCGGGGAGCTGTTTTTT,CASSEFSMSAGELFF
TRBV27,many,TRBJ2-2,TRBD2,TGTGCCAGCAGTTTATCCTACGGGAGGGTTACCGGGGAGCTGTTTTTT,CASSLSYGRVTGELFF
TRBV6-5,many,TRBJ1-1,NA,TGTGCCAGCAGAGTGACAGCCTGGGATGAAGCTTTCTTT,CASRVTAWDEAFF
TRBV11-2,many,TRBJ2-2,TRBD2,TGTGCCAGCAGCTTTTATTCGGGCGGGAGGGCCCGGACCGGGGAGCTGTTTTTT,CASSFYSGGRARTGELFF
TRBV12-5,many,TRBJ1-1,NA,TGTGCTAGTGGTATTGGGGTGGGAATGAACACTGAAGCTTTCTTT,CASGIGVGMNTEAFF
TRBV28,NA,TRBJ1-6,NA,TGTGCCAGCAGTTTAAACGGGAATTCCTATAATTCACCCCTCCACTTT,CASSLNGNSYNSPLHF
TRBV19,many,TRBJ1-5,NA,TGTGCCAGTAGTATCAGTGGAAGCAATCAGCCCCAGCATTTT,CASSISGSNQPQHF
TRBV28,many,TRBJ2-1,NA,TGTGCCAGCAGTTCCCGGGACACAATCTACAATGAGCAGTTCTTC,CASSSRDTIYNEQFF
TRBV25-1,many,TRBJ2-6,NA,TGTGCCAGCAGTGATTCCGGGAGTTTTGGGGCCAACGTCCTGACTTTC,CASSDSGSFGANVLTF
TRBV29-1,many,TRBJ1-1,NA,TGCAGCGTTACCTTGTCAGGCAGGGTAGCTGAAGCTTTCTTT,CSVTLSGRVAEAFF
TRBV5-6,NA,TRBJ1-1,TRBD1,TGTGCCAGCAGCAGAAGGACAGGGGGTGAGGGGACTGAAGCTTTCTTT,CASSRRTGGEGTEAFF
TRBV6-2/TRBV6-3,many,TRBJ2-5,TRBD2,TGTGCCAGCAGAGGACTAGCGGGAGTCTTTCAGACCCAGTACTTC,CASRGLAGVFQTQYF
TRBV10-2,many,TRBJ1-1,NA,TGCGCCAGCAGCCCGGGCAAGGTGAGGACTGAAGCTTTCTTT,CASSPGKVRTEAFF
TRBV20-1,many,TRBJ2-2,NA,TGCAGTGCCCGGGGTACCGCGGCCGGGGAGCTGTTTTTT,CSARGTAAGELFF
TRBV29-1,many,TRBJ1-1,NA,TGCAGCGTTGTCTCAGGGAAAACTGAAGCTTTCTTT,CSVVSGKTEAFF
TRBV6-1,many,TRBJ2-7,TRBD2,TGTGCCAGCAGAACGAGACTAGCGGGAGAACACGAGCAGTACTTC,CASRTRLAGEHEQYF
TRBV7-9,NA,TRBJ1-6,NA,TGTGCCAGCAGGACAGCAAATTCACCCCTCCACTTT,CASRTANSPLHF
TRBV20-1,NA,TRBJ2-5,TRBD2,TGCAGTGCCTCTGGGCGCGGGAGTTGGGAGACCCAGTACTTC,CSASGRGSWETQYF
TRBV12-3/TRBV12-4,many,TRBJ1-1,NA,TGTGCCAGCAGTTTAAAGGGGTCAACTGAAGCTTTCTTT,CASSLKGSTEAFF
TRBV27,many,TRBJ1-2,NA,TGTGCCAGCAGTTTCGGGGGCGGTTCGCGAGGCTACACCTTC,CASSFGGGSRGYTF
TRBV6-2/TRBV6-3,many,TRBJ1-5,NA,TGTGCCACCACAGATAGCAATCAGCCCCAGCATTTT,CATTDSNQPQHF
TRBV6-1,many,TRBJ2-7,TRBD2,TGTGCCAGCAGTAAAGGTGGGACTAGCGGCACTTCCTACGAGCAGTACTTC,CASSKGGTSGTSYEQYF
TRBV11-2,many,TRBJ2-7,NA,TGTGCCAGCAGCTTATTTGGTTTTCCTAATTTC,CASSLFGFPNF
TRBV28,many,TRBJ1-1,NA,TGTGCCAGCACCCTCACAGGGCGAGGAACTGAAGCTTTCTTT,CASTLTGRGTEAFF
TRBV27,many,TRBJ2-7,TRBD2,TGTGCCAGCAGTTTAACGGGACTAGCGGGATACTACGAGCAGTACTTC,CASSLTGLAGYYEQYF
TRBV19,NA,TRBJ2-2,NA,TGTGCCAGTACTAGGTCCGCCCTTGACACCGGGGAGCTGTTTTTT,CASTRSALDTGELFF
TRBV12-3/TRBV12-4,many,TRBJ2-7,TRBD1,TGTGCCAGCAGCCCGGGACAGGTCGGGCAGTACTTC,CASSPGQVGQYF
TRBV20-1,once,TRBJ1-1,TRBD1,TGCAGTGCTTTTACAGGGGCGACCACTGAAGCTTTCTTT,CSAFTGATTEAFF
TRBV11-1,NA,TRBJ2-7,TRBD2,TGTGCCAGCAGCCTTGACGGGAGGGCGGAAGAGCAGTACTTC,CASSLDGRAEEQYF
TRBV12-3/TRBV12-4,NA,TRBJ2-7,TRBD2,TGTGCCAACTATATAACCGGGACTAGCTACGAGCAGTACTTC,CANYITGTSYEQYF
TRBV20-1,many,TRBJ1-5,NA,TGCAGTGCTAGAGATAAAGGCAGAATCAATCAGCCCCAGCATTTT,CSARDKGRINQPQHF
TRBV20-1,many,TRBJ2-5,NA,TGCAGTGCTAGCCGAAAGGGAGAGACCCAGTACTTC,CSASRKGETQYF
TRBV19,many,TRBJ1-2,NA,TGTGCCAGTAGTATAGTGCGAGAAGGCCGTGGCTACACCTTC,CASSIVREGRGYTF
TRBV7-2,many,TRBJ2-5,NA,TGTGCCAGCAGCCCCCGTCAATTAGTTGCGGTCGGAGAGACCCAGTACTTC,CASSPRQLVAVGETQYF
TRBV6-2/TRBV6-3,many,TRBJ2-1,NA,TGTGCCAGCAGAGGGTTCAGCTCGACCTACAATGAGCAGTTCTTC,CASRGFSSTYNEQFF
TRBV29-1,many,TRBJ1-5,TRBD1,TGCAGCGTTGAGGGGGACAGAAATCAGCCCCAGCATTTT,CSVEGDRNQPQHF